Each of the 8 T cell receptor beta chains below was sequenced from the same sample in a study of CXCR3-negative and CXCR3-positive naive CD8 T cells. Study-level results: TRB CDR3s were more hydrophobic in CXCR3-positive than in CXCR3-negative naive cells.

In preparing the TRB cDNA libraries, 5' RACE with UMI labels was used. Reanalyzing the 5' RACE reads, TCRdb keeps one entry per CDR3 protein, without DNA. Recorded for this sample: roughly 110,000 distinct CDR3 sequences. Their specific antigens are unknown. The specimen was naive CXCR3+ CD8+ T cells from blood. Subset given: CD45RO-CCR7+CD27+CD95- naive CD8+ T cells expressing CXCR3 (TNR3+). Receptors originate from a human donor in good health. Some clones in this sample may be carry-over from other donors' samples.

V usage is TRBV14 and J usage is TRBJ1-1; no DNA is available, so the TRBD1 call from TCRdb remains unchecked. This CDR3 region has 15 residues. CDR1 is SGHDN and CDR2 is FVKESK in the germline V gene. CDR3 amino acids: CASSLVGQPNTEAFF.

The CDR3 sequence is CSATTGTANSPLHF. The chain carries TRBV20-1 and TRBJ1-6; TCRdb selects TRBD1, and the lack of DNA leaves this call unchecked. The CDR3 sequence is 14 residues long. Germline V gene lookup returns CDR1 DFQATT and CDR2 SNEGSKA (reference sequence).

Here the CDR3 reads CSVELGGVEQFF. The chain combines TRBV29-1 with TRBJ2-1; as DNA is missing, the TRBD2 call by TCRdb cannot be tested. The V gene's germline CDR1 is SQVTM and CDR2 ANQGSEA. This CDR3 has 12 residues.

The chain uses TRBV7-6 and TRBJ2-1; TCRdb gives TRBD2 as the D gene, but with no DNA this cannot be confirmed. CDR3 length: 15 residues. Germline V gives CDR1 SGHVS, CDR2 FNYEAQ. CDR3 residues: CASSSLAGGSDEQFF.

The chain employs TRBV4-3 and TRBJ2-1; lacking DNA, the TRBD2 call made by TCRdb goes unchecked. Per the germline V gene, CDR1 is LGHNA and CDR2 is YSLEER. This CDR3 is built from 16 residues. CDR3 loop: CASSWTSDSSYNEQFF.

The chain combines TRBV4-2 with TRBJ2-7; the TCRdb D gene call, TRBD2, has no DNA to confirm it. Germline V CDR1 and CDR2: LGHNA, YNFKEQ. This CDR3 is 15 amino acids long. The CDR3 spells CASSQDPRSSYEQYF.

V is TRBV9 and J is TRBJ2-3. The CDR3 length is 14 residues. CDR1 is SGDLS and CDR2 is YYNGEE in the germline V gene. The CDR3 region is CASSASGSTDTQYF.

The rearrangement uses TRBV7-9 and TRBJ1-1; the TCRdb call, TRBD1, lacks DNA for checking. The germline V gene has CDR1 SEHNR and CDR2 FQNEAQ (reference sequence). The CDR3 consists of 16 residues. CDR3 in amino acids: CASSLVVRGVPTEAFF.